These 32 T cell receptor beta chains were sequenced from one sample in a study of cytomegalovirus exposure and HLA in healthy donors. PCR amplification relied on 60 Vbeta primers (plus 13 Jbeta primers). Assay used: immunoSEQ multiplex PCR; TCRdb lists only in-frame clones, some missing. The sample holds about 190,000 clones, roughly four fifths seen once. The sample comprised PBMCs. The origin of the receptors is a woman aged 25 to 39 in good health and CMV-seropositive.

In its sample, this clone was seen once. The chain combines TRBV28 with TRBJ1-1; 10 nucleotides match TRBD1. This CDR3 has 14 residues. The J segment lost 6 bases and the V segment lost 2 bases, leaving 3 bases of the junction unmatched. CDR1 is MDHEN, CDR2 SYDVKM, per germline. The CDR3 DNA sequence: TGTGCCAGCAGTTTAAGACAGGGGGCCGCTGAAGCTTTCTTT. Residues: CASSLRQGAAEAFF.

J is TRBJ2-4 and V is TRBV15, with D possibly being TRBD2 (6 bases). The V gene lost 2 bases and the J gene lost 6 bases, with 20 bases spanning the gap. Germline V gives CDR1 LNHNV, CDR2 YYDKDF (reference sequence). The CDR3 has 17 amino acids. CDR3 bases: TGTGCCACCAGCAGAAATAGCGGAGATGGGCGTAGAAACATTCAGTACTTC. Translation gives CATSRNSGDGRRNIQYF.

The CDR3 sequence is CASSNQGSSYEQYF. CDR3 coding DNA: TGTGCCAGCAGTAATCAGGGGAGCTCCTACGAGCAGTACTTC. The chain carries TRBV28 and TRBJ2-7, with D possibly TRBD1 on 6 matching bases. V was cut by 5 bases and J by 0 bases, with 11 bases left in between. Per germline, CDR1 MDHEN and CDR2 SYDVKM. CDR3 length equals 14 residues.

This sequence joins TRBV7-9 and TRBJ1-1, with 7 nucleotides matching TRBD1. J gave up 0 bases and V 5 bases, and 6 bases lay outside the gene matches. Germline V gives CDR1 SEHNR, CDR2 FQNEAQ (reference sequence). There are 15 residues in the CDR3. In DNA, the CDR3 is TGTGCCAGCAGCATCTCGACAGGGATGAACACTGAAGCTTTCTTT. Protein sequence: CASSISTGMNTEAFF.

V and J are TRBV5-1 and TRBJ1-1; D remains ambiguous. V gave up 0 bases and J gave up 4 bases, with 10 bases separating them. Germline CDR1 and CDR2: SGHRS and YFSETQ. This CDR3 contains 14 residues. DNA of the CDR3: TGCGCCAGCAGCTTGGGAGGGTATGGCACTGAAGCTTTCTTT. Translated: CASSLGGYGTEAFF.

Notes on this clone: The junction does not match germline at one end; this may be a read error. This chain uses TRBV7-9 with TRBJ2-1; 8 bases fit TRBD2. This CDR3 is 16 amino acids long. CDR1 is SEHNR and CDR2 is FQNEAQ in the germline V gene (reference sequence). The CDR3 DNA reads as TGTTCCAGCAGCTTAGACTACGGGAGGGCCGTAGATGAGCAGTTCTTC. Protein sequence: CSSSLDYGRAVDEQFF.

This clone was counted only a few times. V is TRBV2 and J is TRBJ2-7; D may be TRBD1 (5 bases). V was shortened by 2 bases and J by 6 bases, with 14 bases between the two germline ends. Germline V CDR1 and CDR2: SNHLY, FYNNEI. CDR3 length: 14 amino acids. CDR3 sequence: CASSEQGLPVEQYF. DNA for the CDR3: TGTGCCAGCAGTGAACAGGGCCTGCCGGTCGAGCAGTACTTC.

The CDR3 here is CASSLRTAPSQGQYF. The CDR3 coding sequence is TGTGCCAGCAGTTTAAGGACAGCACCTTCGCAGGGGCAGTACTTC. The chain has TRBV27 and TRBJ2-7; possible D gene TRBD1, 6 bases. The CDR3 is made up of 15 amino acids. With 2 bases removed from V and 9 bases from J, the gap between germline ends came to 20 bases. The V gene's germline CDR1 is MNHEY and CDR2 SMNVEV (reference sequence).

The V and J genes are TRBV11-2 and TRBJ2-2, with D hard to call. CDR1 is SGHAT and CDR2 is FQNNGV in the germline V gene. Deletions cut 1 base from V and 6 bases from J, with 6 bases between. The CDR3 totals 13 residues. CDR3 sequence: CASSLVRAGELFF. DNA of the CDR3: TGTGCCAGCAGCTTAGTCCGGGCCGGGGAGCTGTTTTTT.

Concerning this clone itself: Additional DNA sequences in this sample encode the identical CDR3. This CDR3 reads CSTTGQVVNTEAFF. The CDR3 DNA reads as TGCAGCACTACCGGACAGGTAGTGAACACTGAAGCTTTCTTT. The chain has TRBV29-1 and TRBJ1-1, with 7 positions matching TRBD1. Germline V lookup: CDR1 SQVTM, CDR2 ANQGSEA. The CDR3 extends over 14 amino acids. The ends lost 8 bases at V and 0 bases at J; junction bases unmatched: 9.

This clone has a single count. The gene calls are TRBV5-4 and TRBJ2-3; 10 bases line up with TRBD2. Germline V gene data show CDR1 as SGHNT and CDR2 as YYREEE (reference sequence). The V gene end was trimmed by 9 bases and the J gene end by 6 bases; junction bases not matched to a gene: 7. The length of the CDR3 is 13 residues. CDR3 DNA sequence: TGTGCCATCGTAGCGGGAGGCAGGGATACGCAGTATTTT. Amino acid sequence: CAIVAGGRDTQYF.

The V call is TRBV6-6, the J call TRBJ1-1, with D uncertain. Trimming stripped 2 bases from V and 3 bases from J, with 10 bases between. Looked up from germline, CDR1 is MNHNY and CDR2 is SVGAGI (reference sequence). CDR3 size: 14 residues. The chain's CDR3 is CASSYPVPDTEAFF. CDR3 sequence (DNA): TGTGCCAGCAGTTACCCCGTTCCGGACACTGAAGCTTTCTTT.

This rearrangement joins TRBV7-9 to TRBJ1-1, with D perhaps matching TRBD1 (6 bases). The V gene's germline CDR1 is SEHNR and CDR2 FQNEAQ (reference sequence). This CDR3 contains 14 residues. Trimming stripped 5 bases from V and 4 bases from J, with 14 bases between. The CDR3 is CASSHRESVTEAFF. Here the CDR3 DNA reads TGTGCCAGCAGCCACAGGGAATCTGTCACTGAAGCTTTCTTT.

The chain uses TRBV5-4 and TRBJ2-1; the D gene is possibly TRBD2 (5 bases). Trimming left V 1 base short and J 10 bases short, with 15 bases between. Per germline, CDR1 SGHNT and CDR2 YYREEE (reference sequence). The CDR3 length is 14 residues. In DNA form, the CDR3 reads TGTGCCAGCAGCTTGAGCGTGGGAGCGAGGGAGCAGTTCTTC. Its translation: CASSLSVGAREQFF.

A single count supports this clone. This chain connects TRBV18 to TRBJ2-7; 8 nucleotides align to TRBD1. Trimming removed 3 bases from V and 3 bases from J; junction bases left unmatched: 4. The germline CDR1 and CDR2 sequences are KGHSH and LQKENI. This CDR3 has 14 residues. The CDR3 here is CASSPPGTGYEQYF. Here the CDR3 DNA reads TGTGCCAGCTCACCCCCCGGGACAGGCTACGAGCAGTACTTC.

This clone showed up just once. The chain carries TRBV28 and TRBJ1-2, with 7 nucleotides matching TRBD1. The CDR3 is 14 amino acids. Looked up from germline, CDR1 is MDHEN and CDR2 is SYDVKM. V was clipped by 6 bases and J by 4 bases; unmatched bases: 8. CDR3 sequence: CASSRTGQTYGYTF. The CDR3 bases are TGTGCCAGCAGCCGTACGGGACAGACCTATGGCTACACCTTC.

The CDR3 nucleotides read TGTGCCAGTAGTTTTACCGGGACAGAGCTTAGTTATGGCTACACCTTC. Translated: CASSFTGTELSYGYTF. The V call is TRBV19, the J call TRBJ1-2; 7 positions match TRBD1. Germline V gives CDR1 LNHDA, CDR2 SQIVND (reference sequence). The CDR3 consists of 16 residues. V shed 5 bases and J 5 bases; nucleotides not matched to a gene: 14.

V is TRBV28 and J is TRBJ1-1, with D possibly matching TRBD1 (5 bases). There are 18 residues in the CDR3. CDR1 and CDR2 (germline): MDHEN, SYDVKM. V shed 5 bases and J shed 3 bases, with 25 bases lying between them. CDR3 protein: CASSPRWGGKPGDTEAFF. The CDR3, as DNA: TGTGCCAGCAGTCCGAGATGGGGGGGTAAGCCCGGGGACACTGAAGCTTTCTTT.

V and J are TRBV15 and TRBJ1-5; no reliable D call. Germline V gives CDR1 LNHNV, CDR2 YYDKDF (reference sequence). The CDR3 length is 13 residues. V was trimmed by 5 bases and J by 9 bases, leaving 14 bases between them. The CDR3 bases are TGTGCCACCAGCCCCCGAGGTCCCCGGCCCCAGCATTTT. Protein product: CATSPRGPRPQHF.

The CDR3 nucleotides read TGTGCCAGCAGTGTGACGACAGGGAATACCGGGGAGCTGTTTTTT. This translates into CASSVTTGNTGELFF. The chain recombines TRBV28 with TRBJ2-2, with TRBD1 matching 7 bases. The CDR3 runs 15 residues. CDR1 and CDR2 from the germline V gene are MDHEN and SYDVKM. Trimming cost V 5 bases and J 5 bases; bases outside gene matches: 8.

The CDR3 here is CASSQGEREMETQYF. CDR3 nucleotides: TGTGCCAGCAGCCAAGGGGAACGGGAGATGGAGACCCAGTACTTC. The genes are TRBV4-2 and TRBJ2-5; D may be TRBD2 (6 bases). Trimming took off 1 base at V and 5 bases at J, with 14 bases between the two ends. The CDR3 runs to 15 residues. Germline V gene lookup returns CDR1 LGHNA and CDR2 YNFKEQ.

This chain connects TRBV28 to TRBJ2-1; 9 nucleotides match TRBD1. The CDR3 runs to 15 residues. Losses at the gene ends were 3 bases for V and 7 bases for J; bases not matched to a gene: 7. Germline assignment: CDR1 MDHEN and CDR2 SYDVKM. The DNA of the CDR3 is TGTGCCAGCAGTTTTTCCGGGACAGGGATTAATGAGCAGTTCTTC. Protein: CASSFSGTGINEQFF.

This rearrangement joins TRBV4-1 to TRBJ2-2; D unresolved. The V gene's germline CDR1 is MGHRA and CDR2 YSYEKL. V was clipped by 0 bases and J by 5 bases, with 7 bases between them. The CDR3 length is 14 residues. The CDR3 sequence: CASSQDRVTGELFF. CDR3 in DNA: TGCGCCAGCAGCCAAGACCGAGTTACCGGGGAGCTGTTTTTT.

Regarding this clone: The same CDR3 is also encoded by other DNA sequences in this sample. The chain carries TRBV4-1 and TRBJ1-1; D uncertain. V gave up 3 bases and J gave up 8 bases, with 7 bases separating them. This CDR3 comprises 11 residues. The V gene's germline CDR1 is MGHRA and CDR2 YSYEKL. The CDR3 DNA is TGCGCCAGCAGCCAGGGCACCGAAGCTTTCTTT. It is translated as CASSQGTEAFF.

The CDR3 DNA is TGTGCCAGCAGCTGGGGACAGGGTACCACCGGGGAGCTGTTTTTT. Its translation is CASSWGQGTTGELFF. The genes are TRBV28 and TRBJ2-2; 9 bases map to TRBD1. The V gene's germline CDR1 is MDHEN and CDR2 SYDVKM. CDR3 length: 15 amino acids. The V and J ends lost 6 bases and 4 bases, in that order; junction bases with no gene match: 6.

The chain couples TRBV5-1 to TRBJ2-1; 10 bases align to TRBD2. V was pared by 4 bases and J by 8 bases, with 21 bases of the junction left unmatched. The CDR3 runs to 19 residues. In germline, CDR1 is SGHRS, CDR2 YFSETQ. The CDR3 region is CASSRRLTSGNERKHEQFF. For the CDR3, the DNA is TGCGCCAGCAGCAGGCGGCTTACTAGCGGGAACGAGAGGAAGCATGAGCAGTTCTTC.

A note on this clone: Just one base apart from a much larger clone, this may be a read error. The same CDR3 can be traced to other DNA sequences in this sample. The CDR3 protein is CASSLAGQGGYEQYF. CDR3 DNA: TGTGCCAGCAGCTTGGCTGGACAGGGGGGCTACGAGCAGTACTTC. The J gene is TRBJ2-7, the V gene TRBV5-4; the match to TRBD1 covers 10 bases. The CDR3 contains 15 residues. J was trimmed by 3 bases and V by 0 bases; bases with no gene match: 3. Germline-derived CDR1 and CDR2 are SGHNT and YYREEE (reference sequence).

This clone was seen just once. Other DNA sequences in the sample encode the same CDR3. The J gene is TRBJ2-3, the V gene TRBV28; 10 nucleotides line up with TRBD2. This CDR3 region has 15 residues. J was trimmed by 1 base and V by 2 bases; bases with no gene match: 0. CDR1 MDHEN and CDR2 SYDVKM come from the germline V gene. As DNA, the CDR3 is TGTGCCAGCAGTTTAGGGACTAGCGGCACAGATACGCAGTATTTT. It specifies CASSLGTSGTDTQYF.

The chain combines TRBV28 with TRBJ2-5, with D perhaps TRBD2 (6 bases). Trimming left V 5 bases short and J 1 base short, with 11 bases between. This CDR3 spans 14 amino acids. CDR1 is MDHEN, CDR2 SYDVKM, per germline. The CDR3 protein is CASSHQGGQETQYF. CDR3 coding DNA: TGTGCCAGCAGTCACCAGGGAGGCCAAGAGACCCAGTACTTC.

This clone was found a few times. The identical CDR3 is also encoded by other nucleotide sequences in the sample. The V call is TRBV7-2, the J call TRBJ2-2, with D uncertain. The length of the CDR3 is 14 residues. The germline CDR1 and CDR2 sequences are SGHTA and FQGNSA. The V and J ends lost 5 bases and 4 bases respectively, with 11 bases between them. The CDR3 sequence is CASSPRVSTGELFF. Written as DNA, the CDR3 is TGTGCCAGCAGCCCTAGAGTCTCCACCGGGGAGCTGTTTTTT. The full variable domain, its missing parts supplied by reference TRBV7-2 and TRBJ2-2, is GAGVSQSPSNKVTEKGKDVELRCDPISGHTALYWYRQSLGQGLEFLIYFQGNSAPDKSGLPSDRFSAERTGGSVSTLTIQRTQQEDSAVYLCASSPRVSTGELFFGEGSRLTVL.

The chain uses TRBV19 and TRBJ2-7; 8 positions match TRBD1. The junction had 10 bases not matched to a gene; V was cut back by 6 bases and J by 3 bases. Germline V CDR1 and CDR2: LNHDA, SQIVND (reference sequence). This CDR3 has 15 residues. CDR3 in DNA: TGTGCCAGTAGCGTAGGGACAGGCGGCCACTACGAGCAGTACTTC. It encodes CASSVGTGGHYEQYF.

The gene calls are TRBV15 and TRBJ2-1, with 8 bases fitting TRBD1. Germline CDR1 is LNHNV and CDR2 is YYDKDF (reference sequence). Losses at the gene ends were 1 base for V and 10 bases for J; bases not matched to a gene: 3. The CDR3 contains 13 residues. This chain's CDR3 is CATSRGQGIEQFF. The CDR3 nucleotides read TGTGCCACCAGCAGAGGACAGGGGATCGAGCAGTTCTTC.